These T cell receptor beta chains were read from a single sample in a study of blood T cell repertoires in COVID-19. Only in-frame clones appear in the TCRdb table, and some are missing; sequencing was by immunoSEQ multiplex PCR. The repertoire consists of over 450,000 clones, with 89% occurring once and the leading ten covering 0.75% to 0.9%. Sequencing used peripheral blood. These receptors all come from a man aged 18 to 29 with COVID-19, enrolled during active disease. The CDR3 runs from the conserved cysteine through the conserved F or W. D genes are given only for firm matches. The size field is filled for only some rows; it gives once, few, many or a size class.

CDR3 protein	CDR3 DNA	clone size	J gene	V gene	D gene
CASSPPRGHGGYTF	TGTGCCAGCAGTCCCCCTAGGGGGCACGGTGGCTACACCTTC	-	TRBJ1-2	TRBV28	TRBD1
CASSVATSVTDTQYF	TGTGCCAGCAGCGTAGCGACTAGCGTCACAGATACGCAGTATTTT	-	TRBJ2-3	TRBV9	TRBD2
CASSQTGSSYEQYF	TGTGCCAGCAGCCAAACCGGTAGCTCCTACGAGCAGTACTTC	-	TRBJ2-7	TRBV7-3	-
CASSSRDREWEQFF	TGTGCCAGCAGCTCCCGGGACAGGGAATGGGAGCAGTTCTTC	-	TRBJ2-1	TRBV5-5	TRBD1
CASSPGNRQPQHF	TGTGCCAGCAGTCCAGGGAATCGGCAGCCCCAGCATTTT	-	TRBJ1-5	TRBV2	-
CASSEDRADTGELFF	TGTGCCAGCAGTGAGGACAGGGCCGACACCGGGGAGCTGTTTTTT	-	TRBJ2-2	TRBV6-1	TRBD1
CASSGDTKAPLHF	TGTGCCAGCAGCGGGGACACGAAGGCGCCCCTCCACTTT	-	TRBJ1-6	TRBV5-4	-
CASSQVRGGQYF	TGTGCCAGCAGCCAAGTAAGGGGAGGGCAGTATTTT	-	TRBJ2-3	TRBV3-1/TRBV3-2	-
CATSELDKSGELFF	TGTGCCACCAGTGAATTGGACAAATCCGGGGAGCTGTTTTTT	-	TRBJ2-2	TRBV24-1	-
CASGLLLSGGSEPQHF	TGTGCTAGTGGTTTGCTTCTATCCGGGGGTTCGGAGCCCCAGCATTTT	-	TRBJ1-5	TRBV12-5	-
CASRGTGIHNSPLHF	TGTGCCAGTAGGGGGACAGGGATCCATAATTCACCCCTCCACTTT	-	TRBJ1-6	TRBV19	TRBD1
CASSPLRTGNEQFF	TGTGCCAGCTCACCACTCCGGACGGGGAATGAGCAGTTCTTC	-	TRBJ2-1	TRBV18	-
CASSIVSGAGELFF	TGTGCCAGTAGTATAGTTTCAGGGGCCGGGGAGCTGTTTTTT	-	TRBJ2-2	TRBV19	-
CASSDEAGGADTQYF	TGTGCCAGCAGTGATGAAGCGGGAGGAGCAGATACGCAGTATTTT	-	TRBJ2-3	TRBV6-4	TRBD2
CASSMGLAVGETQYF	TGTGCCAGTAGTATGGGACTAGCGGTGGGGGAGACCCAGTACTTC	-	TRBJ2-5	TRBV19	TRBD2
CASRTSGMVDTQYF	TGTGCTAGTCGAACTAGCGGGATGGTAGATACGCAGTATTTT	-	TRBJ2-3	TRBV12-5	TRBD2
CASSTGRYDTEAFF	TGTGCCAGTAGTACAGGGAGGTATGACACTGAAGCTTTCTTT	-	TRBJ1-1	TRBV19	-
CASSESVRAAQYF	TGCGCCAGCAGTGAGTCAGTGAGGGCGGCCCAGTACTTC	-	TRBJ2-5	TRBV10-1	-
CASSQPNRPYSYTF	TGTGCCAGCAGCCAACCCAACAGGCCCTATAGCTACACCTTC	-	TRBJ1-2	TRBV6-5	-
CASSQQGGGWQPQHF	TGCGCCAGCAGCCAACAAGGGGGGGGTTGGCAGCCCCAGCATTTT	-	TRBJ1-5	TRBV4-1	-
CASSIGQGKNEQYF	TGTGCCAGTAGTATAGGACAGGGTAAGAACGAGCAGTACTTC	-	TRBJ2-7	TRBV19	TRBD1
CASSSYRGRLNEQYF	TGTGCCAGTAGTTCATACAGGGGCCGACTCAACGAGCAGTACTTC	-	TRBJ2-7	TRBV19	TRBD1
CASSLAAYEQYF	TGTGCCAGCAGCTTAGCGGCCTACGAGCAGTACTTC	-	TRBJ2-7	TRBV13	-
CASSHPPTSGRFYEQYF	TGTGCCAGCAGTCACCCCCCCACTAGCGGACGATTTTACGAGCAGTACTTC	-	TRBJ2-7	TRBV27	TRBD2
CASSITGHLYEQYF	TGTGCCAGTAGTATAACGGGACACCTCTACGAGCAGTACTTC	-	TRBJ2-7	TRBV19	-
CASSSTGRSSPLHF	TGCGCCAGCAGCTCGACAGGGCGATCTTCACCCCTCCACTTT	-	TRBJ1-6	TRBV5-1	TRBD1
CATWREQVNTEAFF	TGTGCCACCTGGAGGGAGCAAGTGAACACTGAAGCTTTCTTT	-	TRBJ1-1	TRBV5-5	-
CASSQTTGLDYNEQFF	TGTGCCAGCAGCCAAACGACCGGACTGGATTACAATGAGCAGTTCTTC	once	TRBJ2-1	TRBV5-4	-
CATSRDRGHGNTIYF	TGTGCCACCAGCAGAGACAGGGGGCATGGAAACACCATATATTTT	-	TRBJ1-3	TRBV15	TRBD1
CASSQDTGTGVNEQFF	TGTGCCAGCAGCCAAGATACAGGGACAGGGGTCAATGAGCAGTTCTTC	-	TRBJ2-1	TRBV3-1/TRBV3-2	TRBD1
CSARDGIDTQYF	TGCAGCGCCAGGGATGGTATAGATACGCAGTATTTT	few	TRBJ2-3	TRBV29-1	-
CASSRSLYTEAFF	TGTGCCAGCAGCCGCAGTCTTTACACTGAAGCTTTCTTT	-	TRBJ1-1	TRBV6-4	-
CASSLVRFSGNLSGNTIYF	TGTGCCAGCAGCTTAGTTCGGTTTTCCGGGAATCTCTCTGGAAACACCATATATTTT	-	TRBJ1-3	TRBV7-9	-
CASSLALETQYF	TGCGCCAGCAGCTTGGCCCTAGAAACGCAGTATTTT	-	TRBJ2-3	TRBV5-1	-
CASSQGRAGNQPQHF	TGTGCCAGCAGCCAGGGGAGGGCGGGCAATCAGCCCCAGCATTTT	-	TRBJ1-5	TRBV3-1/TRBV3-2	-
CASSLGGTSFYEQYF	TGTGCCAGCAGCTTGGGAGGGACTAGCTTCTACGAGCAGTACTTC	-	TRBJ2-7	TRBV5-4	TRBD2
CASGKGGIGNYLGEQYF	TGCGCCAGCGGGAAAGGGGGCATCGGGAATTATTTGGGGGAGCAGTACTTC	once	TRBJ2-7	TRBV10-1	TRBD1
CASSFTGDYTYEQYF	TGTGCCAGCAGCTTTACTGGGGACTATACCTACGAGCAGTACTTC	-	TRBJ2-7	TRBV13	TRBD2
CASSEDLGETQYF	TGTGCCAGCAGTGAAGATTTGGGCGAGACCCAGTACTTC	-	TRBJ2-5	TRBV2	-
CASRLTGEGKRSTEAFF	TGTGCCAGCAGGTTAACGGGGGAGGGAAAGAGAAGCACTGAAGCTTTCTTT	once	TRBJ1-1	TRBV2	-
CASSVRTGMNTEAFF	TGTGCCAGCAGCGTCCGGACAGGAATGAACACTGAAGCTTTCTTT	once	TRBJ1-1	TRBV7-9	TRBD1
CASSPSPPGDEQYF	TGTGCCAGCAGCCCCTCTCCTCCGGGAGACGAGCAGTACTTC	-	TRBJ2-7	TRBV21-1	-
CASSVGPPNSYNEQFF	TGTGCCAGCAGCGTAGGGCCCCCGAACTCCTACAATGAGCAGTTCTTC	-	TRBJ2-1	TRBV9	-